Below are 10 T cell receptor beta chains sequenced from a single sample in a study of blood T cell repertoires in COVID-19. The protocol was immunoSEQ multiplex PCR, while the TCRdb copy is restricted to in-frame clones and leaves out a portion. The sample consists of fewer than 500,000 clones, roughly 86% of them appearing once. The specimen was peripheral blood. These receptors were collected from a human donor with acute or convalescent COVID-19. The donor label of this sample is uncertain.

This chain uses TRBV19 with TRBJ1-1; 10 bases map to TRBD1. Trimming at V came to 4 bases and at J to 3 bases, leaving 2 bases not matched to a gene. This CDR3 has 14 amino acids. Per the germline V gene, CDR1 is LNHDA and CDR2 is SQIVND (reference sequence). The CDR3 nucleotides read TGTGCCAGTAGTAGTGACAGGGGGCACACTGAAGCTTTCTTT. Amino acids: CASSSDRGHTEAFF.

The sample holds a few counts of this clone. The chain combines TRBV7-8 with TRBJ1-3, with D tentatively TRBD1 (5 bases). The CDR3 is 16 residues long. From germline, CDR1 is SGHVS and CDR2 FQNEAQ. Trimming pared 1 base from V and 0 bases from J, leaving 10 bases between. CDR3 residues: CASSLGQILSGNTIYF. CDR3 in DNA: TGTGCCAGCAGCTTAGGACAGATCCTCTCTGGAAACACCATATATTTT.

The genes are TRBV18 and TRBJ1-5; tentative D call: TRBD1 (5 bases). The CDR3 has 16 residues. CDR1 KGHSH and CDR2 LQKENI come from the germline V gene. Trimming took off 3 bases at V and 3 bases at J, with 15 bases between the two ends. CDR3 sequence: CASSPGRKGNNQPQHF. Here the CDR3 DNA reads TGTGCCAGCTCACCGGGGCGGAAGGGGAACAATCAGCCCCAGCATTTT.

The chain carries TRBV7-9 and TRBJ1-6; TRBD1 aligns across 7 bases. This CDR3 has 15 amino acids. J was trimmed by 8 bases and V by 5 bases; bases with no gene match: 9. Per germline, CDR1 SEHNR and CDR2 FQNEAQ (reference sequence). CDR3 sequence reads: CASSPGQWEDSPLHF. The CDR3 DNA reads TGTGCCAGCAGCCCGGGACAGTGGGAGGATTCACCCCTCCACTTT. Looking up the rest from reference TRBV7-9 and TRBJ1-6 gives the full variable domain: DTGVSQNPRHKITKRGQNVTFRCDPISEHNRLYWYRQTLGQGPEFLTYFQNEAQLEKSRLLSDRFSAERPKGSFSTLEIQRTEQGDSAMYLCASSPGQWEDSPLHFGNGTRLTVT.

The rearrangement uses TRBV28 and TRBJ1-3, with TRBD1 matching 9 bases. CDR1 is MDHEN, CDR2 SYDVKM, per germline. The V and J ends lost 6 bases and 0 bases, in that order; junction bases with no gene match: 6. CDR3 length: 16 amino acids. CDR3 loop: CASSWTGVSSGNTIYF. The CDR3 DNA is TGTGCCAGCAGCTGGACAGGGGTCAGCTCTGGAAACACCATATATTTT.

The CDR3 sequence: CASLRQGARHTEAFF. In DNA form, the CDR3 reads TGTGCCAGCTTGAGACAGGGGGCGAGGCACACTGAAGCTTTCTTT. The V and J genes are TRBV28 and TRBJ1-1; 10 positions agree with TRBD1. Germline V CDR1 and CDR2: MDHEN, SYDVKM. The V gene end was trimmed by 8 bases and the J gene end by 3 bases; junction bases not matched to a gene: 9. This CDR3 spans 15 amino acids.

The rearrangement links TRBV9 to TRBJ2-3; D perhaps matches TRBD2 (6 bases). This CDR3 comprises 14 residues. The germline gives CDR1 SGDLS, CDR2 YYNGEE. Deletions cut 4 bases from V and 6 bases from J, with 15 bases between. The CDR3 DNA reads as TGTGCCAGCAGCCCAGGGACTGTCCCTGATACGCAGTATTTT. Residues: CASSPGTVPDTQYF.

The genes are TRBV11-2 and TRBJ1-1; D is uncertain. The CDR3 contains 13 residues. CDR1 is SGHAT, CDR2 FQNNGV, per germline. Deletions cut 6 bases from V and 0 bases from J, with 8 bases between. CDR3 bases: TGTGCCAGCAGTTTCCCTGTGAACACTGAAGCTTTCTTT. Protein sequence: CASSFPVNTEAFF.

The chain recombines TRBV5-5 with TRBJ1-5; maybe TRBD1 (5 bases). Germline V lookup: CDR1 SGHKS, CDR2 YYEKEE (reference sequence). V lost 2 bases, J lost 8 bases, and 14 bases lay in between. CDR3 length equals 14 residues. The CDR3 loop reads CASSLGQGFEPQHF. CDR3 DNA: TGTGCCAGCAGCTTAGGGCAGGGCTTCGAGCCCCAGCATTTT.

The chain combines TRBV5-1 with TRBJ2-5, with 11 nucleotides matching TRBD2. This CDR3 contains 15 residues. CDR1 and CDR2 (germline): SGHRS, YFSETQ. Losses at the gene ends were 0 bases for V and 4 bases for J; bases not matched to a gene: 2. CDR3 coding DNA: TGCGCCAGCAGCTTGGTGGGGACTAGCGGAGAGACCCAGTACTTC. It translates to CASSLVGTSGETQYF. Combining the CDR3 with reference TRBV5-1 and TRBJ2-5 gives the whole variable domain KAGVTQTPRYLIKTRGQQVTLSCSPISGHRSVSWYQQTPGQGLQFLFEYFSETQRNKGNFPGRFSGRQFSNSRSEMNVSTLELGDSALYLCASSLVGTSGETQYFGPGTRLLVL.